This TCR beta chain stems from a study of OX40 agonist ivuxolimab in advanced cancers. Unmatched junction bases numbered 6, after V lost 2 bases and J lost 3 bases. The CDR3 has 16 residues. From germline, CDR1 is SGHDN and CDR2 FVKESK. Note on this clone: Its specificity is not known.

Study findings and constraints: Partial responders receiving 0.1-3.0 mg/kg showed among the lowest clonal expansion. CD8+ T cells (on average) carried more expanded clones than CD4+ T cells.

Sequencing was performed with immunoSEQ multiplex PCR; in TCRdb, only in-frame clones are kept and a portion is missing. The table shows about 60,000 clones, with approximately 80% occurring only once. The source material was CD4+ or CD8+ T cells sorted from blood, sampled in a trial of the OX40 agonist ivuxolimab. The chain joins TRBV14 to TRBJ2-5; the match to TRBD1 covers 10 bases. This sequence was found in an adult with an advanced solid tumor such as melanoma, head and neck, liver or kidney cancer. Here the CDR3 DNA reads TGTGCCAGCAGCCAATCCCTCGGGACAGGGGAAGAGACCCAGTACTTC. Residues: CASSQSLGTGEETQYF. Full variable domain (remainder filled in from reference TRBV14 and TRBJ2-5): EAGVTQFPSHSVIEKGQTVTLRCDPISGHDNLYWYRRVMGKEIKFLLHFVKESKQDESGMPNNRFLAERTGGTYSTLKVQPAELEDSGVYFCASSQSLGTGEETQYFGPGTRLLVL.